The next 13 T cell receptor beta chains were all read from a single sample in a study of technical replicates of blood from a few donors. The data were produced by immunoSEQ multiplex PCR, yet TCRdb's version contains in-frame clones alone and is incomplete. The data show about 89,000 clones, with 94% seen just once and 0.2% to 0.25% held by the top ten. The sequenced sample consisted of T cells isolated from PBMCs. Receptors were obtained from a human donor in good health.

The rearrangement uses TRBV28 and TRBJ1-2, with a weak D call TRBD1 (6 bases). Germline values: CDR1 MDHEN, CDR2 SYDVKM. The CDR3 extends over 13 amino acids. Trimming shortened V by 6 bases and J by 4 bases, and 12 bases separated the two germline ends. This CDR3 is CASSKGTSYGYTF. In nucleotides, the CDR3 is TGTGCCAGCAGCAAAGGGACAAGCTATGGCTACACCTTC.

This chain uses TRBV6-4 with TRBJ2-1; TRBD1 matches at 7 bases. The CDR3 has 14 amino acids. Per germline, CDR1 MRHNA and CDR2 SNTAGT. Unmatched junction bases numbered 2, after V lost 3 bases and J lost 3 bases. CDR3 residues: CASSEGTDYNEQFF. DNA of the CDR3: TGTGCCAGCAGTGAGGGGACAGACTACAATGAGCAGTTCTTC.

The CDR3 DNA reads as TGTGCCAGCATGGTAGCGAGCTCCTACAATGAGCAGTTCTTC. This encodes CASMVASSYNEQFF. The rearrangement joins TRBV28 to TRBJ2-1, with D possibly TRBD2 on 5 matching bases. Trimming took 7 bases from V and 0 from J, leaving 10 bases between them. The CDR3 covers 14 residues. Per the germline V gene, CDR1 is MDHEN and CDR2 is SYDVKM.

The chain uses TRBV29-1 and TRBJ2-7, with TRBD1 identical over 11 bases. From germline, CDR1 is SQVTM and CDR2 ANQGSEA. V lost 7 bases, J lost 4 bases, and 9 bases stayed unmatched. This CDR3 region has 14 residues. The CDR3 spells CSAEGTGGDYEQYF. CDR3 in DNA: TGCAGCGCTGAGGGGACAGGGGGAGATTACGAGCAGTACTTC.

This clone came up a few times. The chain uses TRBV28 and TRBJ1-1; tentatively, D is TRBD1 (5 bases). Germline V CDR1 and CDR2: MDHEN, SYDVKM. The V end lost 3 bases, the J end lost 9 bases, and 11 bases lay between the germline ends. The CDR3 sequence is 12 residues long. CDR3 nucleotides: TGTGCCAGCAGTTTCTTGGGGCCCCAAGCTTTCTTT. Encoded protein: CASSFLGPQAFF.

The chain couples TRBV7-9 to TRBJ2-5; possibly TRBD1 for D (6 bases). V gave up 7 bases and J gave up 7 bases, with 19 bases separating them. Germline assignment: CDR1 SEHNR and CDR2 FQNEAQ (reference sequence). The CDR3 is 14 amino acids. CDR3 nucleotide sequence: TGTGCCAGCACAATTACAGGGCCTATTAGGACCCAGTACTTC. It codes for CASTITGPIRTQYF. Looking up the rest from reference TRBV7-9 and TRBJ2-5 gives the full variable domain: DTGVSQNPRHKITKRGQNVTFRCDPISEHNRLYWYRQTLGQGPEFLTYFQNEAQLEKSRLLSDRFSAERPKGSFSTLEIQRTEQGDSAMYLCASTITGPIRTQYFGPGTRLLVL.

This clone was counted between two and nine times. The chain carries TRBV30 and TRBJ1-1, with D possibly being TRBD1 (5 bases). With 7 bases removed from V and 8 bases from J, the gap between germline ends came to 11 bases. CDR3 length: 10 residues. CDR1 is GTSNPN and CDR2 is SVGIG in the germline V gene (reference sequence). This CDR3 is CAFRDFEAFF. CDR3 bases: TGTGCCTTCAGGGACTTCGAAGCTTTCTTT.

This chain joins TRBV10-3 and TRBJ1-3; D is uncertain. This CDR3 spans 14 amino acids. V shed 5 bases and J shed 1 base, with 9 bases lying between them. Germline V gives CDR1 ENHRY, CDR2 SYGVKD. This CDR3 reads CAISYGESGNTIYF. CDR3 DNA sequence: TGTGCCATCAGTTATGGAGAGTCTGGAAACACCATATATTTT.

The chain is built from TRBV27 and TRBJ1-6, with TRBD1 identical over 8 bases. CDR1 and CDR2 (germline): MNHEY, SMNVEV (reference sequence). Trimming cost V 2 bases and J 5 bases; bases outside gene matches: 5. The CDR3 extends over 16 amino acids. CDR3 nucleotides: TGTGCCAGCAGTTTAAATTGGGACAGGCATAATTCACCCCTCCACTTT. This codes for CASSLNWDRHNSPLHF.

CDR3 loop: CASTAGGTEAFF. DNA of the CDR3: TGTGCCAGTACAGCGGGTGGCACTGAAGCTTTCTTT. V and J are TRBV19 and TRBJ1-1; D uncertain. Germline loops: CDR1 LNHDA, CDR2 SQIVND (reference sequence). CDR3 size: 12 residues. Trimming cost V 7 bases and J 4 bases, with 10 bases left between them.

The chain joins TRBV28 to TRBJ2-7; 10 bases are a match to TRBD2. The CDR3 loop spans 16 amino acids. V gave up 3 bases and J gave up 4 bases; unmatched junction bases: 9. CDR1 and CDR2 from the germline V gene are MDHEN and SYDVKM. The CDR3 coding sequence is TGTGCCAGCAGTTTTTCTAGCGGGAGCTCGTTTTACGAGCAGTACTTC. It encodes CASSFSSGSSFYEQYF.

This chain connects TRBV15 to TRBJ2-1; TRBD2 is a possible D gene (5 bases). The V gene lost 3 bases and the J gene lost 6 bases, with 15 bases spanning the gap. Germline lookup yields CDR1 LNHNV and CDR2 YYDKDF (reference sequence). This CDR3 contains 15 residues. Here the CDR3 DNA reads TGTGCCACCAGCAGGGGCTCGGGGATAGCCAATGAGCAGTTCTTC. It yields the protein CATSRGSGIANEQFF.

This clone was seen a handful of times. CDR3 DNA: TGTGCCAGCAGTACAGCGGGAGGAGGTGGCAATCAGCCCCAGCATTTT. Protein product: CASSTAGGGGNQPQHF. The chain uses TRBV7-9 and TRBJ1-5; the D is unclear. The CDR3 extends over 16 amino acids. Germline CDR1 reads SEHNR; CDR2 reads FQNEAQ (reference sequence). V was clipped by 6 bases and J by 2 bases, with 17 bases between them.